The sequence of this T cell receptor (beta chain) was determined in a study of blood T cell repertoires in COVID-19. Looking at the study overall: T cells, B-cell-depleted T cells, or PBMCs supplied cDNA or gDNA.

This CDR3 comprises 11 residues. Germline loops: CDR1 MDHEN, CDR2 SYDVKM. Membership in each cohort depended on participant-reported clinical history. Method: immunoSEQ multiplex PCR; TCRdb's copy keeps in-frame clones and lacks some. The sample lists fewer than 250,000 clones; just over 85% were seen once. About this clone itself: At one end, the junction sequence differs from germline, possibly due to a read error.

The sample was PBMCs or T cells enriched from blood (not recorded which). The chain has TRBV28 and TRBJ2-7; TRBD2 is a possible D gene (5 bases). The clonotype comes from a woman in her thirties or forties with acute COVID-19. CDR3 loop: CASSGSGLLLF. For the CDR3, the DNA is TGTGCCAGCTCTGGTTCAGGACTTCTACTCTTC.